These 6 T cell receptor beta chains originate from one sample sequenced in a study of T cell repertoires in cytomegalovirus infection. These receptors' antigens are unknown. TCRdb ran MiXCR on the reads and lists one entry per CDR3 protein. The table records fewer than 850,000 distinct CDR3 sequences, 25% to 35% of them present only once. The sequences come from cultured CD8+ T cells from PBMCs, collected from culture after CMV antigen stimulation. Receptor source: a human donor in good health (CMV status not recorded). Some clones in this sample may be carry-over from other donors' samples.

The chain has TRBV7-6 and TRBJ2-5; 16 nucleotides agree with TRBD2. V lost 5 bases, J lost 5 bases, and 14 bases stayed unmatched. The CDR3 is 19 residues long. The germline V gene has CDR1 SGHVS and CDR2 FNYEAQ. The DNA of the CDR3 is TGTGCCAGCAGCAAACTACCGGGACTAGCGGGGGGGCCGGAGGAGACCCAGTACTTC. It is translated as CASSKLPGLAGGPEETQYF. Full variable domain (outside the CDR3, taken from reference TRBV7-6 and TRBJ2-5): GAGVSQSPRYKVTKRGQDVALRCDPISGHVSLYWYRQALGQGPEFLTYFNYEAQQDKSGLPNDRFSAERPEGSISTLTIQRTEQRDSAMYRCASSKLPGLAGGPEETQYFGPGTRLLVL.

The chain uses TRBV7-6 and TRBJ1-1; tentative D call: TRBD1 (6 bases). The CDR3 spans 16 residues. V was trimmed by 1 base and J by 1 base, leaving 13 bases between them. Germline V CDR1 and CDR2: SGHVS, FNYEAQ. The CDR3 DNA reads TGTGCCAGCAGCTTAGTTCAGGGGACCGCGAACACTGAAGCTTTCTTT. Its translation is CASSLVQGTANTEAFF. Drawing the rest from reference TRBV7-6 and TRBJ1-1, the complete variable domain is GAGVSQSPRYKVTKRGQDVALRCDPISGHVSLYWYRQALGQGPEFLTYFNYEAQQDKSGLPNDRFSAERPEGSISTLTIQRTEQRDSAMYRCASSLVQGTANTEAFFGQGTRLTVV.

This clonotype was seen a few times. J is TRBJ2-1 and V is TRBV12-3 or TRBV12-4, with D possibly matching TRBD2 (6 bases). The V gene lost 7 bases and the J gene lost 9 bases, with 10 bases spanning the gap. This CDR3 contains 11 residues. CDR3 protein: CASIRESEQFF. The CDR3 DNA reads as TGTGCCAGCATCCGGGAGAGTGAGCAGTTCTTC.

The rearrangement uses TRBV4-1 and TRBJ1-2; D not resolved. V was trimmed by 11 bases and J by 0 bases, leaving 16 bases between them. CDR3 size: 14 residues. Germline CDR1 and CDR2: MGHRA and YSYEKL. The CDR3 nucleotides are TGCGCCGGCGGGTCGACGGCATCTAACTATGGCTACACCTTC. It yields the protein CAGGSTASNYGYTF.

The rearrangement uses TRBV9 and TRBJ2-5, with 7 nucleotides matching TRBD1. Germline V gives CDR1 SGDLS, CDR2 YYNGEE. This CDR3 region has 14 residues. The junction had 3 bases not matched to a gene; V was cut back by 0 bases and J by 4 bases. The CDR3 bases are TGTGCCAGCAGCGTAGCGAGGGGGCGAGAGACCCAGTACTTC. Encoded protein: CASSVARGRETQYF. The full variable domain, rest sourced from reference TRBV9 and TRBJ2-5, is DSGVTQTPKHLITATGQRVTLRCSPRSGDLSVYWYQQSLDQGLQFLIQYYNGEERAKGNILERFSAQQFPDLHSELNLSSLELGDSALYFCASSVARGRETQYFGPGTRLLVL.

This clonotype has only a few counts. The chain is built from TRBV4-1 and TRBJ1-6; the match to TRBD1 covers 9 bases. CDR3 length: 16 residues. Trimming cost V 3 bases and J 11 bases; bases outside gene matches: 11. CDR1 and CDR2 (germline): MGHRA, YSYEKL. The CDR3 loop is CASSHPGTGSLAPLHF. In DNA, the CDR3 is TGCGCCAGCAGCCACCCGGGGACAGGGTCTTTGGCACCCCTCCACTTT.